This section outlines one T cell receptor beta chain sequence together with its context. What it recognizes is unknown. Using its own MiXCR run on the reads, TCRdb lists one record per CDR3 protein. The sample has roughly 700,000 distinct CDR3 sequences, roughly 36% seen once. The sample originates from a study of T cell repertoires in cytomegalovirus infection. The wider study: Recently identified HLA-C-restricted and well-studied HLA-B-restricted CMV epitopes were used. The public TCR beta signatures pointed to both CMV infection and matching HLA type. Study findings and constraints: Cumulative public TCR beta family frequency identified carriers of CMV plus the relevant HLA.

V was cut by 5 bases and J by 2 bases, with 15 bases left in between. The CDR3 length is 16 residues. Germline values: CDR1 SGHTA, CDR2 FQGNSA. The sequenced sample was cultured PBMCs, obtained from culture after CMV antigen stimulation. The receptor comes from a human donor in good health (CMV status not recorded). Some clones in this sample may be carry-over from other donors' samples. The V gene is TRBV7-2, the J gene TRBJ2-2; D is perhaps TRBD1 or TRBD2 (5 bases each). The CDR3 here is CASSLNGGLNTGELFF. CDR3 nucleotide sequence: TGTGCCAGCAGCCTTAATGGGGGTTTAAACACCGGGGAGCTGTTTTTT.